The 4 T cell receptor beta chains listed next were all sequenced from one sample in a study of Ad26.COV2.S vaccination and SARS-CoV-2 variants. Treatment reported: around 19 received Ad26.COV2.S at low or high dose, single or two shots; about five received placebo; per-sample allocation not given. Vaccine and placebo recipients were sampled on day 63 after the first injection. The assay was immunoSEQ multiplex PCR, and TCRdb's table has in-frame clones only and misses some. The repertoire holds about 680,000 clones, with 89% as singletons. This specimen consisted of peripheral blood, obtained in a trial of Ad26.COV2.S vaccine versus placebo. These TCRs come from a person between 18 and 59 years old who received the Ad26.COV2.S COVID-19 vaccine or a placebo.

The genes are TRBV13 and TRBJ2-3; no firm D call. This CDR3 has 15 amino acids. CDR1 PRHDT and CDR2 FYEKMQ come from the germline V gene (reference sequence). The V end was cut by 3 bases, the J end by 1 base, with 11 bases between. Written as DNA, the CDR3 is TGTGCCAGCAGCTTCAATCGACGGCGCACAGATACGCAGTATTTT. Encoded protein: CASSFNRRRTDTQYF.

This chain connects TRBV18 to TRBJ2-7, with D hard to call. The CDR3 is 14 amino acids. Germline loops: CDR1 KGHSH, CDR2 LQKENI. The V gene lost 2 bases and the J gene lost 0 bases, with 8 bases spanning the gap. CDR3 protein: CASSPLLSSYEQYF. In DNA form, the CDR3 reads TGTGCCAGCTCACCATTATTAAGCTCCTACGAGCAGTACTTC.

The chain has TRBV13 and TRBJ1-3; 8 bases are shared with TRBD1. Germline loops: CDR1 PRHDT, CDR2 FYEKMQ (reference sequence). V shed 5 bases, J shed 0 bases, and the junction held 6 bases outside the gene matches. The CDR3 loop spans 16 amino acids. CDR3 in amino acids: CASSGGQGASGNTIYF. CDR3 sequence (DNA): TGTGCCAGCAGCGGAGGACAGGGAGCCTCTGGAAACACCATATATTTT. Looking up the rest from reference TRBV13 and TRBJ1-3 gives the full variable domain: AAGVIQSPRHLIKEKRETATLKCYPIPRHDTVYWYQQGPGQDPQFLISFYEKMQSDKGSIPDRFSAQQFSDYHSELNMSSLELGDSALYFCASSGGQGASGNTIYFGEGSWLTVV.

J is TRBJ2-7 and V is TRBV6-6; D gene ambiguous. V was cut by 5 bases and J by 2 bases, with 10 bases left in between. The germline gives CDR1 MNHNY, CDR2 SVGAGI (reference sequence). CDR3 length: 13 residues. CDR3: CASSHSVTYEQYF. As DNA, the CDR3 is TGTGCCAGCAGTCATTCCGTAACCTACGAGCAGTACTTC.